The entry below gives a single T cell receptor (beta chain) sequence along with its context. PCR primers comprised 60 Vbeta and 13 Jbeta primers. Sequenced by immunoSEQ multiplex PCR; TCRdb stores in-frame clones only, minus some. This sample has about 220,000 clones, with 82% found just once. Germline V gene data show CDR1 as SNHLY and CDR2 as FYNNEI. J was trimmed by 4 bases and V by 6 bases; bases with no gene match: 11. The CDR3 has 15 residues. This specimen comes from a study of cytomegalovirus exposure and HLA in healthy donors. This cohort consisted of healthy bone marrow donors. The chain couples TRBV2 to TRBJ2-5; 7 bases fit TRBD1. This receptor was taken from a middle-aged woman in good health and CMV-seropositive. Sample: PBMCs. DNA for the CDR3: TGTGCCAGCAGCTACCCTGACAGGGTTGCAGAGACCCAGTACTTC. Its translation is CASSYPDRVAETQYF.